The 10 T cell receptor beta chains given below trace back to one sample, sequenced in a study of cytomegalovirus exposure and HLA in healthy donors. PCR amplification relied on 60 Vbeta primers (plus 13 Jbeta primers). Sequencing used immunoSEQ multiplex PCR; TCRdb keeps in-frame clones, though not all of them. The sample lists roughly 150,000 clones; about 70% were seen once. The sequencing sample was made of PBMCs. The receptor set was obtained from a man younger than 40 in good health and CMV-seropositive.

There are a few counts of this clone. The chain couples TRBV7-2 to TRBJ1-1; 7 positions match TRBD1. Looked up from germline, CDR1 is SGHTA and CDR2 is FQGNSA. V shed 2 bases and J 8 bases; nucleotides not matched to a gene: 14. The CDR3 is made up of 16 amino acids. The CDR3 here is CASSLLGSGGLTEAFF. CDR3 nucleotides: TGTGCCAGCAGCTTATTAGGGTCAGGGGGGCTAACAGAAGCTTTCTTT.

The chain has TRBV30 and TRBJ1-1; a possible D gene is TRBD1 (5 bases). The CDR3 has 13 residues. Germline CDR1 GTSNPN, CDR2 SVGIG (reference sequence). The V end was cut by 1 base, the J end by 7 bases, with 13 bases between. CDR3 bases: TGTGCCTGGAGTGCCCCCGCAGGGATTGAAGCTTTCTTT. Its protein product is CAWSAPAGIEAFF.

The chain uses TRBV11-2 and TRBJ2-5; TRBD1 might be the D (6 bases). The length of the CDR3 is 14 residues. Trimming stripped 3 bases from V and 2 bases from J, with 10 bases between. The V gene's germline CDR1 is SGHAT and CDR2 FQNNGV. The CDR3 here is CASSFSGTQETQYF. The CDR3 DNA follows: TGTGCCAGCAGCTTTTCCGGGACACAAGAGACCCAGTACTTC.

The CDR3 sequence is CASSLSGQVYGYTF. Here the CDR3 DNA reads TGTGCCAGCAGTTTATCGGGACAGGTCTATGGCTACACCTTC. The chain links TRBV28 to TRBJ1-2, with TRBD1 matching 8 bases. V lost 1 base and J lost 4; bases outside the gene matches: 2. The length of the CDR3 is 14 residues. Germline V gene data show CDR1 as MDHEN and CDR2 as SYDVKM.

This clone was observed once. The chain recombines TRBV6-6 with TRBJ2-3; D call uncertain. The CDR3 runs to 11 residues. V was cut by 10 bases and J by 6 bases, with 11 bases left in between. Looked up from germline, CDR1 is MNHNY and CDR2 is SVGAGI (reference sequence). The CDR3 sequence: CAIRRQDTQYF. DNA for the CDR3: TGTGCCATAAGGCGGCAGGATACGCAGTATTTT.

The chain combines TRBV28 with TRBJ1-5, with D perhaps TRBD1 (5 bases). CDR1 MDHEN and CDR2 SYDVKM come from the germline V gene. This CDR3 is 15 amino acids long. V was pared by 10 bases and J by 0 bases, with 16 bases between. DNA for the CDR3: TGTGCCATCTCCCCCGGGGGATATAGCAATCAGCCCCAGCATTTT. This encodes CAISPGGYSNQPQHF.

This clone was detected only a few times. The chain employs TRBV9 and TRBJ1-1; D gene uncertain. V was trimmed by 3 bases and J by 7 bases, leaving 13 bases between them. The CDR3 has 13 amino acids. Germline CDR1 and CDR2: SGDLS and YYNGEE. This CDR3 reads CASSGPNRGEAFF. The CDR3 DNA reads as TGTGCCAGCAGCGGGCCAAATCGGGGTGAAGCTTTCTTT. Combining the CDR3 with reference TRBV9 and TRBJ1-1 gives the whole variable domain DSGVTQTPKHLITATGQRVTLRCSPRSGDLSVYWYQQSLDQGLQFLIQYYNGEERAKGNILERFSAQQFPDLHSELNLSSLELGDSALYFCASSGPNRGEAFFGQGTRLTVV.

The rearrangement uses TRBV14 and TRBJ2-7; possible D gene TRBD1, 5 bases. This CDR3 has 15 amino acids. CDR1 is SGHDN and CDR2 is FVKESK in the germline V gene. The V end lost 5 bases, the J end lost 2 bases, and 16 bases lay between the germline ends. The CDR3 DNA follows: TGTGCCAGCAGCGGCCTAGGGGTCGACCCCTACGAGCAGTACTTC. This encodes CASSGLGVDPYEQYF.

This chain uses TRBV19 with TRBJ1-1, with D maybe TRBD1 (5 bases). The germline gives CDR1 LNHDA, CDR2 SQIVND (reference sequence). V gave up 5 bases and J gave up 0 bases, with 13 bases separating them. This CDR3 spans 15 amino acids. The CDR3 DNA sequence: TGTGCCAGTAGTTACACGACAGTTATGAACACTGAAGCTTTCTTT. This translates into CASSYTTVMNTEAFF. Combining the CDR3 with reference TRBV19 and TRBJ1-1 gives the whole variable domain DGGITQSPKYLFRKEGQNVTLSCEQNLNHDAMYWYRQDPGQGLRLIYYSQIVNDFQKGDIAEGYSVSREKKESFPLTVTSAQKNPTAFYLCASSYTTVMNTEAFFGQGTRLTVV.

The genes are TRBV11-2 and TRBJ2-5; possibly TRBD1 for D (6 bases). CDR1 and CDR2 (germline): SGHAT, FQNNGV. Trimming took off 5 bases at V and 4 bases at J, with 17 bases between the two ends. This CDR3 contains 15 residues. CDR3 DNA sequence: TGTGCCAGCAGCAGCTTACAGGGAAGGCGAGAGACCCAGTACTTC. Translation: CASSSLQGRRETQYF.